The 13 T cell receptor beta chains reported below all come from one sample, sequenced in a study of blood T cell repertoires in COVID-19. Some clones are missing from TCRdb's copy, which holds only in-frame ones; the method was immunoSEQ multiplex PCR. The repertoire holds 150,000 to 200,000 clones, with 84% as singletons. Sequenced sample: peripheral blood. These receptors were collected from a woman in her 70s with COVID-19, enrolled during active disease.

This clone was seen only once. The chain has TRBV5-1 and TRBJ1-5; 8 bases fit TRBD1. This CDR3 is built from 14 residues. Germline CDR1 reads SGHRS; CDR2 reads YFSETQ. The ends lost 4 bases at V and 5 bases at J; junction bases unmatched: 5. The CDR3 region is CASSLGTGHQPQHF. The CDR3 DNA follows: TGCGCCAGCAGCCTCGGGACAGGCCATCAGCCCCAGCATTTT.

This clone was observed a handful of times. The chain recombines TRBV19 with TRBJ1-4; D is undetermined. The CDR3 runs 13 residues. In germline, CDR1 is LNHDA, CDR2 SQIVND (reference sequence). Trimming cost V 5 bases and J 8 bases, with 12 bases left between them. CDR3 nucleotide sequence: TGTGCCAGTAGTGAACCGGGTGGGGAAAAACTGTTTTTT. Protein sequence: CASSEPGGEKLFF. Looking up the rest from reference TRBV19 and TRBJ1-4 gives the full variable domain: DGGITQSPKYLFRKEGQNVTLSCEQNLNHDAMYWYRQDPGQGLRLIYYSQIVNDFQKGDIAEGYSVSREKKESFPLTVTSAQKNPTAFYLCASSEPGGEKLFFGSGTQLSVL.

The V call is TRBV2, the J call TRBJ2-7, with TRBD2 matching 7 bases. V was pared by 5 bases and J by 4 bases, with 11 bases of the junction left unmatched. The CDR3 totals 15 residues. CDR1 and CDR2 (germline): SNHLY, FYNNEI. The CDR3, as DNA: TGTGCCAGCAGTTATACCGGGACTACCCGTTACGAGCAGTACTTC. This sequence encodes CASSYTGTTRYEQYF.

The table lists this clone with a count of one. CDR3 DNA sequence: TGTGCCAGCAGTCCGGGACAGGGAAATTCACCCCTCCACTTT. Translating gives CASSPGQGNSPLHF. The chain links TRBV6-6 to TRBJ1-6, with 9 nucleotides matching TRBD1. V shed 5 bases and J 7 bases; nucleotides not matched to a gene: 3. CDR1 and CDR2 from the germline V gene are MNHNY and SVGAGI (reference sequence). CDR3 length: 14 amino acids.

V is TRBV5-1 and J is TRBJ2-1; 8 bases align to TRBD2. CDR3 length equals 14 residues. In germline, CDR1 is SGHRS, CDR2 YFSETQ. Losses at the gene ends were 1 base for V and 9 bases for J; bases not matched to a gene: 6. CDR3: CASSLFGGEVEQFF. Here the CDR3 DNA reads TGCGCCAGCAGCTTGTTCGGGGGGGAAGTTGAGCAGTTCTTC.

The chain is built from TRBV19 and TRBJ2-5; D perhaps matches TRBD2 (6 bases). This CDR3 has 13 amino acids. The V end lost 5 bases, the J end lost 9 bases, and 16 bases lay between the germline ends. Germline V lookup: CDR1 LNHDA, CDR2 SQIVND (reference sequence). The CDR3 bases are TGTGCCAGTAGTTTCATACTATGGGAGGCCCAGTACTTC. This translates into CASSFILWEAQYF.

The V gene is TRBV21-1, the J gene TRBJ1-2; TRBD1, the table's D call, lacks a check against the DNA. TRBV21-1 is labeled a pseudogene. This CDR3 contains 15 residues. CDR3 sequence (DNA): TGTGCCAGCAGCAAAGTTTCAGGGATTGGTTATGGCTACACCTTC. It codes for CASSKVSGIGYGYTF.

This sequence joins TRBV30 and TRBJ1-2, with D tentatively TRBD1 (6 bases). The CDR3 runs 13 residues. The ends were cut back, 3 bases at V and 14 bases at J, with 22 bases in the middle. Looked up from germline, CDR1 is GTSNPN and CDR2 is SVGIG (reference sequence). CDR3 amino acids: CAWSGTSKNLRTF. CDR3 coding DNA: TGTGCCTGGAGCGGGACAAGTAAAAACCTTAGGACCTTC. The whole variable domain, filled in from reference TRBV30 and TRBJ1-2, reads SQTIHQWPATLVQPVGSPLSLECTVEGTSNPNLYWYRQAAGRGLQLLFYSVGIGQISSEVPQNLSASRPQDRQFILSSKKLLLSDSGFYLCAWSGTSKNLRTFGSGTRLTVV.

The chain has TRBV3-1 (or the pseudogene TRBV3-2) and TRBJ1-3; D gene ambiguous. Germline V gene lookup returns CDR1 LGHDT and CDR2 YNNKEL (reference sequence). This CDR3 has 14 amino acids. V was pared by 3 bases and J by 4 bases, with 10 bases between. The CDR3, as DNA: TGTGCCAGCAGCCAGGGCGATGCGGGAAACACCATATATTTT. Residues: CASSQGDAGNTIYF.

CDR3 protein: CASSPAGGGPVTQYF. DNA of the CDR3: TGTGCCAGCAGCCCAGCTGGGGGAGGGCCGGTGACCCAGTACTTC. The V gene is TRBV7-2, the J gene TRBJ2-5; 7 bases map to TRBD2. The CDR3 totals 15 residues. CDR1 is SGHTA and CDR2 is FQGNSA in the germline V gene. The junction had 13 bases not matched to a gene; V was cut back by 5 bases and J by 7 bases.

This clone was seen a handful of times. This chain joins TRBV30 and TRBJ2-2; 9 positions match TRBD2. J was trimmed by 6 bases and V by 5 bases; bases with no gene match: 13. The germline gives CDR1 GTSNPN, CDR2 SVGIG (reference sequence). The length of the CDR3 is 16 residues. Here the CDR3 reads CAWAPGLASGSGELFF. In nucleotides, the CDR3 is TGTGCCTGGGCCCCGGGACTAGCATCAGGTTCCGGGGAGCTGTTTTTT.

This clone came up a few times. This chain links TRBV2 with TRBJ2-2; perhaps TRBD1 as D (5 bases). V lost 5 bases and J 0 bases, leaving 10 bases between the germline ends. The CDR3 covers 15 residues. CDR1 is SNHLY, CDR2 FYNNEI, per germline. The CDR3 sequence: CASSKQATNTGELFF. Written as DNA, the CDR3 is TGTGCCAGCAGTAAACAGGCTACGAACACCGGGGAGCTGTTTTTT.

The chain is built from TRBV19 and TRBJ2-1; TRBD2 agrees at 14 bases. The CDR3 totals 15 residues. J gave up 10 bases and V 6 bases, and 8 bases lay outside the gene matches. CDR1 and CDR2 from the germline V gene are LNHDA and SQIVND (reference sequence). The CDR3 DNA follows: TGTGCCAGTAGCCCCGGACTAGCGGGGGGCGGGGAGCAGTTCTTC. It translates to CASSPGLAGGGEQFF.